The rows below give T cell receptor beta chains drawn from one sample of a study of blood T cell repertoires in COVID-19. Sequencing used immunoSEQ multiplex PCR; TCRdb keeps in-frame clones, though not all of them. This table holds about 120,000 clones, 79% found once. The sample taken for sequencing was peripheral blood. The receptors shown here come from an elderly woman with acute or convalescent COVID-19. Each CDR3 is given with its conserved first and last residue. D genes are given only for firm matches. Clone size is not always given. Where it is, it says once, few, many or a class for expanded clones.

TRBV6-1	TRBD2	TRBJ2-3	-	TGTGCCAGCAGTGAAAGGGTAGCGGGAGTCGCAGATACGCAGTATTTT	CASSERVAGVADTQYF
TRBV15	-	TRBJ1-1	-	TGTGCCACCAGCAGAGGCTTATCGGGCACTGAAGCTTTCTTT	CATSRGLSGTEAFF
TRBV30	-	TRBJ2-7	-	TGTGCCTGGAGTTTCAATTCCTACGAGCAGTACTTC	CAWSFNSYEQYF
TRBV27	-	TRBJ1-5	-	TGTGCCAGCAGTTTAGCGGTTCATTTT	CASSLAVHF
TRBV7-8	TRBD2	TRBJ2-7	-	TGTGCCAGCAGCTTAGGAACTAGCGGGAGATGGGAGCAGTACTTC	CASSLGTSGRWEQYF
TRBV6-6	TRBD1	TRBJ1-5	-	TGTGCCAGCAGTCTGTCGACAGGGATCTCTTCCTACGCTAGCAATCAGCCCCAGCATTTT	CASSLSTGISSYASNQPQHF
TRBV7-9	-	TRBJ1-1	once	TGTGCCAGCAGCGAAATCTTGGGGCGGGGAACTGAAGCTTTCTTT	CASSEILGRGTEAFF
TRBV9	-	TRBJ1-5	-	TGTGCCAGCAGCCCCCGGGGGGATCTCAATCAGCCCCAGCATTTT	CASSPRGDLNQPQHF
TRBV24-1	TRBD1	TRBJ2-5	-	TGTGCCACCAGTGCCCAAGGGGGACAGGGAGAGACCCAGTACTTC	CATSAQGGQGETQYF
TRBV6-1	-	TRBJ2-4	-	TGTGCCAGCAGTGAATTAGACATTCAGTACTTC	CASSELDIQYF
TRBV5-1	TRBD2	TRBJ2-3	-	TGCGCCAGCAGCCTGGGGACTATCACAGATACGCAGTATTTT	CASSLGTITDTQYF
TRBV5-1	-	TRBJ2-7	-	TGCGCCAGCAGCTCGCCGGGGTCCAGCGAGCAGTACTTC	CASSSPGSSEQYF
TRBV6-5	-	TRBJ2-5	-	TGTGCCAGCAGGGAGAGCGTGGGAGAGACCCAGTACTTC	CASRESVGETQYF
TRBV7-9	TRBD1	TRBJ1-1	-	TGTGCCAGCACCCCATTAGGGACAGGGAACACTGAAGCTTTCTTT	CASTPLGTGNTEAFF
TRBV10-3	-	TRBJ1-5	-	TGTGCCATCAGTTTTGACAAATATAGCAATCAGCCCCAGCATTTT	CAISFDKYSNQPQHF
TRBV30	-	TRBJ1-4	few	TGTGCCTGGAGTCGTAGAGTTAATGAAAAACTGTTTTTT	CAWSRRVNEKLFF
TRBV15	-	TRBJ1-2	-	TGTGCCACCAGCAGAGGAGGGACTGCAAACTATGGCTACACCTTC	CATSRGGTANYGYTF
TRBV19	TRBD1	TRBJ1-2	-	TGTGCCAGTACCCCCTACGGACAGGGGAACTATGGCTACACCTTC	CASTPYGQGNYGYTF
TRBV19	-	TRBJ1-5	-	TGTGCCAGTAGCTGGGGGGATAGCAATCAGCCCCAGCATTTT	CASSWGDSNQPQHF
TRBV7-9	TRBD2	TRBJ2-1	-	TGTGCCAGCAGCCCCCCGGGCGGGGGTTTCAATGAGCAGTTCTTC	CASSPPGGGFNEQFF